This T cell receptor (beta chain) was recorded in a study of PD-1 blockade in classical Hodgkin lymphoma. Every patient was affected by relapse after autologous stem cell transplantation, while exposure to brentuximab vedotin was not uniform. Clones were sequenced by immunoSEQ multiplex PCR, and TCRdb holds only the in-frame ones, with some missing. The top ten hold roughly 15% of the sample, which has under 40,000 clones, more than 65% seen once. V was cut by 1 base and J by 6 bases, with 13 bases left in between. The CDR3 spans 14 residues. Germline V lookup: CDR1 SSHAT, CDR2 FNYEAQ (reference sequence).

Material: peripheral blood mononuclear cells (PBMCs), obtained before the second cycle of nivolumab. The source is a human donor with classical Hodgkin lymphoma. This rearrangement joins TRBV7-7 to TRBJ2-7; tentatively, D is TRBD2 (5 bases). CDR3 nucleotides: TGTGCCAGCAGCTTAGTGGCTAGCCATGGCGAGCAGTACTTC. This encodes CASSLVASHGEQYF.